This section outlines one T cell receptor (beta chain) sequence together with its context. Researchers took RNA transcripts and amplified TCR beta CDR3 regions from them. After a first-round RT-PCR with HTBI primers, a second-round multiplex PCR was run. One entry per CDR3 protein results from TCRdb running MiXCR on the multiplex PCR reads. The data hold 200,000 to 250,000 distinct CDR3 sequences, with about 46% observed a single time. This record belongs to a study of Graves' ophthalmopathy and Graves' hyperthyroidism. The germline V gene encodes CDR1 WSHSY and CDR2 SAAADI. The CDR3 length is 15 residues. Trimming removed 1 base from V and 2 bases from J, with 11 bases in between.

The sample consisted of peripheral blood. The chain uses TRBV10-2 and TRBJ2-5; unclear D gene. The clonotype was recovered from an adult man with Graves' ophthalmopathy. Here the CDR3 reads CASSEFSLGQETQYF. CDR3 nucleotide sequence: TGCGCCAGCAGTGAGTTTTCCCTGGGGCAAGAGACCCAGTACTTC.